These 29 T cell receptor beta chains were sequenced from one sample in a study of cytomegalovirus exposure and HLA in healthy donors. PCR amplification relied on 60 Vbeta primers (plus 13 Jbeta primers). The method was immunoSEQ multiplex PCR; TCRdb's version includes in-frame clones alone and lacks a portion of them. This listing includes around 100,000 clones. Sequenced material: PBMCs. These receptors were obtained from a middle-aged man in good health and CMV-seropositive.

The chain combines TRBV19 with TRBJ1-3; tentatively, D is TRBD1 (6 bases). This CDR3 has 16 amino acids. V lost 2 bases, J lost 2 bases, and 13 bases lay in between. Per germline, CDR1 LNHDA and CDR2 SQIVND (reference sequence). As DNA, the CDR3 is TGTGCCAGTAGTATAAAGGGGCCAGGGGCTGGAAACACCATATATTTT. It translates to CASSIKGPGAGNTIYF.

This chain's CDR3 is CASSLVAGVEYF. Written as DNA, the CDR3 is TGCGCCAGCAGCTTGGTGGCCGGGGTCGAGTACTTC. V is TRBV5-1 and J is TRBJ2-5, with a tentative D call TRBD2 (5 bases). Trimming cost V 0 bases and J 12 bases, with 12 bases left between them. Germline CDR1 is SGHRS and CDR2 is YFSETQ. The CDR3 loop spans 12 amino acids.

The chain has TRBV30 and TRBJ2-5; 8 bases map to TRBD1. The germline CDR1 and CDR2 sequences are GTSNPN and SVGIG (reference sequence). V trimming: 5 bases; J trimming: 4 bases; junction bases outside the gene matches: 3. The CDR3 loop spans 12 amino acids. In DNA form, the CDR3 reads TGTGCCTGGGACAGGGGTTCAGAGACCCAGTACTTC. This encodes CAWDRGSETQYF.

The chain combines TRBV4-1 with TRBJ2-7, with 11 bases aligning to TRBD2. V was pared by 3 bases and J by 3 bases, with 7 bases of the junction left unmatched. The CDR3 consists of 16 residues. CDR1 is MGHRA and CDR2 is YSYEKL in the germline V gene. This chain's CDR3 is CASSQDGLAGYYEQYF. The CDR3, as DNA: TGCGCCAGCAGCCAGGACGGACTAGCGGGTTACTACGAGCAGTACTTC.

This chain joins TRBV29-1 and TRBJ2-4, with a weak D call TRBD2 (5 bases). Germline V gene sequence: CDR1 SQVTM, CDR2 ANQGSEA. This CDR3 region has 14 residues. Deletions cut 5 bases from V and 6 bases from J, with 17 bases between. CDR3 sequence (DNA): TGCAGCGTTAATAGCGTCCCTAAGGGAAACATTCAGTACTTC. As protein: CSVNSVPKGNIQYF.

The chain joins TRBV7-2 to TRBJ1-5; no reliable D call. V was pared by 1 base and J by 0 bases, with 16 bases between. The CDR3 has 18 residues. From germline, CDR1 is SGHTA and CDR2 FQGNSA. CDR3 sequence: CASSLDLRYGDSNQPQHF. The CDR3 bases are TGTGCCAGCAGCTTAGACCTCCGCTACGGGGATAGCAATCAGCCCCAGCATTTT.

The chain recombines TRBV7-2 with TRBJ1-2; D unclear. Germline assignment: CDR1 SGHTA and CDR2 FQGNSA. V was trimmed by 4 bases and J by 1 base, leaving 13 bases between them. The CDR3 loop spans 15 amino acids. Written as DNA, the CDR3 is TGTGCCAGCAGCTCCTCAAGAGCCTTTAACTATGGCTACACCTTC. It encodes CASSSSRAFNYGYTF.

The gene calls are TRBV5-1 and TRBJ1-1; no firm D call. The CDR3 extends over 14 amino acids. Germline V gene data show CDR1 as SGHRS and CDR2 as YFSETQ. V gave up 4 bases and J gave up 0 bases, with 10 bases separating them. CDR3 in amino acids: CASSQKTLNTEAFF. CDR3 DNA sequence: TGCGCCAGCAGCCAGAAGACACTGAACACTGAAGCTTTCTTT. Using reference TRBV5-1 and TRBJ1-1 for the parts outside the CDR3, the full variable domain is KAGVTQTPRYLIKTRGQQVTLSCSPISGHRSVSWYQQTPGQGLQFLFEYFSETQRNKGNFPGRFSGRQFSNSRSEMNVSTLELGDSALYLCASSQKTLNTEAFFGQGTRLTVV.

CDR3 in amino acids: CASSLMRDYEQYF. The DNA for the CDR3 is TGTGCCAGCAGCCTGATGAGGGATTACGAGCAGTACTTC. The gene calls are TRBV7-2 and TRBJ2-7; possible D gene TRBD2, 5 bases. CDR3 length: 13 amino acids. Trimming removed 5 bases from V and 4 bases from J, with 12 bases in between. The germline gives CDR1 SGHTA, CDR2 FQGNSA. Based on the CDR3 plus reference TRBV7-2 and TRBJ2-7, the full variable domain is GAGVSQSPSNKVTEKGKDVELRCDPISGHTALYWYRQSLGQGLEFLIYFQGNSAPDKSGLPSDRFSAERTGGSVSTLTIQRTQQEDSAVYLCASSLMRDYEQYFGPGTRLTVT.

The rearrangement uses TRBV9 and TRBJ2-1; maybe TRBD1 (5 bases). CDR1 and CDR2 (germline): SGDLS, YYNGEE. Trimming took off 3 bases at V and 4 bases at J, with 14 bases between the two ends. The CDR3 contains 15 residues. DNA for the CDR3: TGTGCCAGCAGCGCGGACATCCCGACATACAATGAGCAGTTCTTC. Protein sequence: CASSADIPTYNEQFF.

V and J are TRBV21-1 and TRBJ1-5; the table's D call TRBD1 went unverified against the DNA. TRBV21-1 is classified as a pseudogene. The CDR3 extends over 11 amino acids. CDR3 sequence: CASTVGLPQHF. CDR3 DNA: TGTGCCAGCACGGTGGGCCTGCCCCAGCATTTT.

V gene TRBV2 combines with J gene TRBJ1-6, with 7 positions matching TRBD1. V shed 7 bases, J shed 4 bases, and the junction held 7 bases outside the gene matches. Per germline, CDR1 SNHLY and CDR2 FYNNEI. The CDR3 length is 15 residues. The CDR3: CASTRTGVYNSPLHF. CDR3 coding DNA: TGTGCCAGCACGAGGACAGGAGTTTATAATTCACCCCTCCACTTT.

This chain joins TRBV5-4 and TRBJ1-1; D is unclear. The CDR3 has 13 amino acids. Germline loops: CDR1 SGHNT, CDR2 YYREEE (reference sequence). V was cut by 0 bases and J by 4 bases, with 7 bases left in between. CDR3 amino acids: CASSLGEFTEAFF. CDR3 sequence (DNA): TGTGCCAGCAGCTTGGGGGAGTTCACTGAAGCTTTCTTT.

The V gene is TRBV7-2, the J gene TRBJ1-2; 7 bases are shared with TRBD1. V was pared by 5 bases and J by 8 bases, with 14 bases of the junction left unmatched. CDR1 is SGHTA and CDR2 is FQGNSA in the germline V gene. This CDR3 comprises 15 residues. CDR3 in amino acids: CASSERTGLLGGYTF. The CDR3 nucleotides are TGTGCCAGCAGCGAGAGGACAGGCCTTTTGGGGGGCTACACCTTC.

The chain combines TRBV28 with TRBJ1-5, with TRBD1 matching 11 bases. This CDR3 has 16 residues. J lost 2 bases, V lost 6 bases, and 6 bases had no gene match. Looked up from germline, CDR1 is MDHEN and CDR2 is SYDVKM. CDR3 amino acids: CASRDRGLVGNQPQHF. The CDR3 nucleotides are TGTGCCAGCAGGGACAGGGGGCTAGTTGGCAATCAGCCCCAGCATTTT.

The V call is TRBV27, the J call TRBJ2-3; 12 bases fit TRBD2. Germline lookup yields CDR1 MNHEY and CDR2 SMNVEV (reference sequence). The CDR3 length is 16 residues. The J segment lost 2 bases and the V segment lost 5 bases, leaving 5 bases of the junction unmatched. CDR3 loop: CASSGRLAGVTDTQYF. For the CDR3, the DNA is TGTGCCAGCAGTGGCAGACTAGCGGGAGTCACAGATACGCAGTATTTT.

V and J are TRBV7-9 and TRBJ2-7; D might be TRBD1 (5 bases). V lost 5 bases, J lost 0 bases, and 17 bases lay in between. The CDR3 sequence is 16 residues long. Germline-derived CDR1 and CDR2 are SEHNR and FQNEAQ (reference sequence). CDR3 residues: CASSRPTGTSSYEQYF. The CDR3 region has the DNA TGTGCCAGCAGCCGACCAACAGGAACCAGCTCCTACGAGCAGTACTTC.

The CDR3: CSDGTAEAFF. CDR3 sequence (DNA): TGCAGCGATGGTACAGCTGAAGCTTTCTTT. This chain links TRBV29-1 with TRBJ1-1; D is uncertain. The CDR3 consists of 10 residues. The germline V gene encodes CDR1 SQVTM and CDR2 ANQGSEA. Trimming shortened V by 7 bases and J by 6 bases, and 9 bases separated the two germline ends.

This CDR3 is CASSPVGGGEQYF. In nucleotides, the CDR3 is TGCGCCAGCAGCCCCGTGGGAGGCGGCGAGCAGTACTTC. The V call is TRBV5-1, the J call TRBJ2-7; maybe TRBD2 (6 bases). With 4 bases removed from V and 6 bases from J, the gap between germline ends came to 14 bases. The CDR3 spans 13 residues. Germline CDR1 and CDR2: SGHRS and YFSETQ.

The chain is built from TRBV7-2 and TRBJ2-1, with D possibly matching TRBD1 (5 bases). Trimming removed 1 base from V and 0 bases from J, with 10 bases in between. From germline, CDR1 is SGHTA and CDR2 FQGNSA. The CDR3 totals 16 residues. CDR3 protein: CASSLGGARSYNEQFF. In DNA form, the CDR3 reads TGTGCCAGCAGCTTAGGTGGGGCGCGCTCCTACAATGAGCAGTTCTTC.

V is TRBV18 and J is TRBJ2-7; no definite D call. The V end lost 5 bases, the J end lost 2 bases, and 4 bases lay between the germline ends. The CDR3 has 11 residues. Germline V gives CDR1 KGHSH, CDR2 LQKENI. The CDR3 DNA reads TGTGCCAGCTCAACTACCTACGAGCAGTACTTC. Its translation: CASSTTYEQYF.

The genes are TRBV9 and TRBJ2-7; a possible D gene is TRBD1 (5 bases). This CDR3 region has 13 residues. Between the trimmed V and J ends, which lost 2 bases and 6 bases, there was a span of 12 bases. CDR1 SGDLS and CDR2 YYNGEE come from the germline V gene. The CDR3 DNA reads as TGTGCCAGCAGCGTGACAGTCTATAGCGAGCAGTACTTC. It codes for CASSVTVYSEQYF.

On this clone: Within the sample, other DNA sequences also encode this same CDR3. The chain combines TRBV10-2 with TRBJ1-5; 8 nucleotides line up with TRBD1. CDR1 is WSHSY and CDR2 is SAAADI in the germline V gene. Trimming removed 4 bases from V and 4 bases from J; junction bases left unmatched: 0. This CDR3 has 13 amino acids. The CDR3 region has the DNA TGCGCCAGCAGTGGACAGGGGAATCAGCCCCAGCATTTT. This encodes CASSGQGNQPQHF.

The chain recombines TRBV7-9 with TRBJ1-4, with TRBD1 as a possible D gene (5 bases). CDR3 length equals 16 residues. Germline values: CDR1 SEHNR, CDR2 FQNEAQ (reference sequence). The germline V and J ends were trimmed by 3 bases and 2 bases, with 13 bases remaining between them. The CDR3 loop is CASSLRREGTNEKLFF. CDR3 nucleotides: TGTGCCAGCAGCTTGCGGAGGGAGGGGACTAATGAAAAACTGTTTTTT.

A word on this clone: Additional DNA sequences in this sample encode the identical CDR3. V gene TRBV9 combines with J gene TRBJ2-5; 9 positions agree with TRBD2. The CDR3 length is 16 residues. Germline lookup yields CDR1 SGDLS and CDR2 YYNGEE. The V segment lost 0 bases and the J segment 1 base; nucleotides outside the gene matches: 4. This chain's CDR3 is CASSVEVLAGQETQYF. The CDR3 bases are TGTGCCAGCAGCGTAGAGGTACTAGCGGGCCAAGAGACCCAGTACTTC.

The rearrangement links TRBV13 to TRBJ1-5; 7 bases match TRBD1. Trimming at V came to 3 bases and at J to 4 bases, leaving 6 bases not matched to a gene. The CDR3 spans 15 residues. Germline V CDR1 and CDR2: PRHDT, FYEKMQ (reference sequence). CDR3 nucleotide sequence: TGTGCCAGCAGCTTGAGGGGGCAGGGGAATCAGCCCCAGCATTTT. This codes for CASSLRGQGNQPQHF.

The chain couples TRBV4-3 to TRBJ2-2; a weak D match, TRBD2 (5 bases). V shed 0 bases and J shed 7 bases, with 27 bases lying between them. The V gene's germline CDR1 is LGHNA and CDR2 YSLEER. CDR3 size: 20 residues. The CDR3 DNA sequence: TGCGCCAGCAGCCAAGAGGGTTTTATAGGACTCGCCTTAATGGGCGGGGAGCTGTTTTTT. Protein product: CASSQEGFIGLALMGGELFF.

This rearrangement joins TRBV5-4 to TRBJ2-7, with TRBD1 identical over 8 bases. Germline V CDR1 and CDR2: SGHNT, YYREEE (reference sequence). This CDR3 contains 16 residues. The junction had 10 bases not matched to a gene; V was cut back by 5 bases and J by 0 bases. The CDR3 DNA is TGTGCCAGCAGAGGACAGGGAAATCATAGCTCCTACGAGCAGTACTTC. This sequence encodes CASRGQGNHSSYEQYF.

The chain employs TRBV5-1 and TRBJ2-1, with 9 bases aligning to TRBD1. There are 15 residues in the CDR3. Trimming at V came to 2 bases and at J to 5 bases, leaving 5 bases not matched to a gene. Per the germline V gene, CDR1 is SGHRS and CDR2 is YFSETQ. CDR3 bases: TGCGCCAGCAGCTTACAGGGGGCGGGGGACAATGAGCAGTTCTTC. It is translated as CASSLQGAGDNEQFF. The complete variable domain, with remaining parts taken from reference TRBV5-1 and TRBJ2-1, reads KAGVTQTPRYLIKTRGQQVTLSCSPISGHRSVSWYQQTPGQGLQFLFEYFSETQRNKGNFPGRFSGRQFSNSRSEMNVSTLELGDSALYLCASSLQGAGDNEQFFGPGTRLTVL.